This record covers a single T cell receptor beta chain. This record comes from a study of T-cell reconstitution after alpha-beta-depleted transplantation in children. Germline CDR1 DFQATT, CDR2 SNEGSKA (reference sequence). The CDR3 contains 12 residues. Trimming took 5 bases from V and 8 from J, leaving 10 bases between them. Unique molecular identifiers were incorporated during preparation of the TCRbeta library. TCRdb redid the calling of the PCR reads with MiXCR, one entry per CDR3 protein. The sample has roughly 500,000 distinct CDR3 sequences, about an eighth seen once. Source: PBMCs from the stem cell graft donor, taken from the stem cell graft. The sequence was obtained from a human donor who donated a stem cell graft to a child with combined immunodeficiency. The chain recombines TRBV20-1 with TRBJ1-6, with D tentatively TRBD1 (6 bases). DNA of the CDR3: TGCAGTGCTGGGAGGACAGATTCACCCCTCCACTTT. This codes for CSAGRTDSPLHF.